This is a list of T cell receptor beta chains from one sample in a study of T cell responses to AZD1222 COVID-19 vaccine. TCRdb's copy holds only in-frame clones and misses some; the assay was immunoSEQ multiplex PCR. The sample has approximately 56,000 clones, around 85% seen once; the top ten hold more than 13%. Material: peripheral blood, obtained on day 0 of AZD1222 vaccination. The receptors were sampled from an adult in good health. Each CDR3 is given with its conserved first and last residue. A D gene is named only where the DNA matches it firmly. Size is stated for part of the rows, as once, few or many counts, or as a class when the clone is expanded.

D: TRBD1
V: TRBV7-8
size: NA
J: TRBJ2-7
CDR3: CASSFRTGSYEQYF
DNA: TGTGCCAGCAGCTTCCGGACAGGCTCCTACGAGCAGTACTTC

D: TRBD1
V: TRBV6-5
size: NA
J: TRBJ2-7
CDR3: CASSYPGGYEQYF
DNA: TGTGCCAGCAGTTATCCAGGGGGCTACGAGCAGTACTTC

D: TRBD1
V: TRBV28
size: few
J: TRBJ1-5
CDR3: CASSHSTGGLQPQHF
DNA: TGTGCCAGCAGCCATTCAACAGGGGGATTACAGCCCCAGCATTTT

D: NA
V: TRBV30
size: NA
J: TRBJ1-3
CDR3: CAWSEFGITGNTIYF
DNA: TGTGCCTGGAGTGAATTTGGGATTACTGGAAACACCATATATTTT

D: NA
V: TRBV9
size: few
J: TRBJ1-2
CDR3: CASRRSGQSGYTF
DNA: TGTGCCAGCAGGAGGTCGGGGCAGAGCGGCTACACCTTC

D: NA
V: TRBV15
size: NA
J: TRBJ1-4
CDR3: CATSRDPTGPRANEKLFF
DNA: TGTGCCACCAGCAGAGACCCGACAGGCCCTAGGGCTAATGAAAAACTGTTTTTT

D: TRBD1
V: TRBV27
size: NA
J: TRBJ2-1
CDR3: CAISPGTGFHEQFF
DNA: TGTGCCATCTCGCCCGGGACAGGGTTTCATGAGCAGTTCTTC

D: NA
V: TRBV19
size: NA
J: TRBJ1-5
CDR3: CASSIDRWVQPQHF
DNA: TGTGCCAGTAGTATAGATCGATGGGTTCAGCCCCAGCATTTT

D: NA
V: TRBV2
size: few
J: TRBJ1-1
CDR3: CAGQGGGTEAFF
DNA: TGTGCCGGTCAGGGTGGAGGCACTGAAGCTTTCTTT

D: TRBD1
V: TRBV3-1/TRBV3-2
size: NA
J: TRBJ1-6
CDR3: CASSQDKFTGANSPLHF
DNA: TGTGCCAGCAGCCAAGATAAATTCACAGGGGCGAATTCACCCCTCCACTTT

D: TRBD1
V: TRBV5-4
size: NA
J: TRBJ2-7
CDR3: CASSLVGTGLYEQYF
DNA: TGTGCCAGCAGCTTAGTCGGGACAGGACTATACGAGCAGTACTTC

D: NA
V: TRBV10-3
size: NA
J: TRBJ1-4
CDR3: CAISAGSYNEKLFF
DNA: TGTGCCATCAGTGCGGGTAGTTATAATGAAAAACTGTTTTTT

D: TRBD1
V: TRBV14
size: NA
J: TRBJ1-2
CDR3: CASSQDTGGGYTF
DNA: TGTGCCAGCAGCCAAGATACAGGGGGTGGCTACACCTTC

D: TRBD2
V: TRBV9
size: NA
J: TRBJ2-2
CDR3: CASSDPGATSDYPNTGELFF
DNA: TGTGCCAGCAGCGACCCGGGGGCGACTAGCGACTATCCGAACACCGGGGAGCTGTTTTTT

D: NA
V: TRBV9
size: NA
J: TRBJ1-5
CDR3: CASSVAGVGRPQHF
DNA: TGTGCCAGCAGCGTAGCGGGGGTGGGGCGGCCCCAGCATTTT

D: TRBD2
V: TRBV5-1
size: NA
J: TRBJ2-3
CDR3: CASSLGLATDTQYF
DNA: TGCGCCAGCAGCCTAGGACTAGCGACAGATACGCAGTATTTT

D: NA
V: TRBV9
size: few
J: TRBJ1-4
CDR3: CASSVAGGNEKLFF
DNA: TGTGCCAGCAGCGTAGCCGGGGGCAATGAAAAACTGTTTTTT

D: NA
V: TRBV5-4
size: NA
J: TRBJ1-6
CDR3: CASSSDSIGSSYNSPLHF
DNA: TGTGCCAGCAGCTCGGACAGTATCGGAAGCTCCTATAATTCACCCCTCCACTTT

D: NA
V: TRBV3-1/TRBV3-2
size: NA
J: TRBJ2-7
CDR3: CASSQGNARTYEQYF
DNA: TGTGCCAGCAGCCAAGGAAACGCCAGGACCTACGAGCAGTACTTC

D: NA
V: TRBV5-6
size: NA
J: TRBJ1-4
CDR3: CASSLVATNEKLFF
DNA: TGTGCCAGCAGCTTGGTCGCAACTAATGAAAAACTGTTTTTT

D: NA
V: TRBV10-3
size: once
J: TRBJ1-1
CDR3: CAIRPTGLNTEAFF
DNA: TGTGCCATCAGACCCACAGGGTTGAACACTGAAGCTTTCTTT

D: NA
V: TRBV4-1
size: NA
J: TRBJ2-7
CDR3: CASSHPSGYEQYF
DNA: TGCGCCAGCAGCCACCCATCAGGCTACGAGCAGTACTTC